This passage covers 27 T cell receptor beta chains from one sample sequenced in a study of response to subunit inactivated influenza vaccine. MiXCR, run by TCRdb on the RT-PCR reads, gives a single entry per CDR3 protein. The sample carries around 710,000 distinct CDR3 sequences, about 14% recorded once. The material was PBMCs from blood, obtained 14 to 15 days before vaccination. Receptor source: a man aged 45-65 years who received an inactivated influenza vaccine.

The CDR3 loop reads CASSLYQATEAFF. DNA of the CDR3: TGTGCCAGCAGCTTATACCAAGCCACTGAAGCTTTCTTT. The rearrangement links TRBV11-2 to TRBJ1-1; D unresolved. The V end lost 2 bases, the J end lost 4 bases, and 8 bases lay between the germline ends. CDR1 is SGHAT, CDR2 FQNNGV, per germline. CDR3 length equals 13 residues.

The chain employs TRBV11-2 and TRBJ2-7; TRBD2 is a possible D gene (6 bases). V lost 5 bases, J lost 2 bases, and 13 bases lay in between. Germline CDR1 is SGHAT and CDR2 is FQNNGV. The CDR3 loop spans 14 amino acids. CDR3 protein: CASSPGAGPYEQYF. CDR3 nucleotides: TGTGCCAGCAGCCCCGGGGCGGGGCCCTACGAGCAGTACTTC.

The CDR3 sequence: CATSDYQAGAEQYF. CDR3 coding DNA: TGTGCCACCAGTGATTACCAAGCGGGAGCTGAGCAGTACTTC. V gene TRBV24-1 combines with J gene TRBJ2-7; TRBD2 matches at 8 bases. The CDR3 has 14 amino acids. V shed 2 bases, J shed 7 bases, and the junction held 6 bases outside the gene matches. In germline, CDR1 is KGHDR, CDR2 SFDVKD.

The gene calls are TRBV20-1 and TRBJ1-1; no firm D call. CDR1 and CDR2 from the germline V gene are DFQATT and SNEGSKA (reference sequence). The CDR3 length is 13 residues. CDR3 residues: CSPQPGGNTEAFF. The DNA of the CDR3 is TGCAGCCCCCAACCGGGCGGGAACACTGAAGCTTTCTTT.

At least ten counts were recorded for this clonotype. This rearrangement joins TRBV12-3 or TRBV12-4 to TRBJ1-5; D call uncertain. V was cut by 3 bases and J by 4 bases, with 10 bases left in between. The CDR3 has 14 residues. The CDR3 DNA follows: TGTGCCAGCAGTTTGATGGGTGGTAATCAGCCCCAGCATTTT. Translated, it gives CASSLMGGNQPQHF.

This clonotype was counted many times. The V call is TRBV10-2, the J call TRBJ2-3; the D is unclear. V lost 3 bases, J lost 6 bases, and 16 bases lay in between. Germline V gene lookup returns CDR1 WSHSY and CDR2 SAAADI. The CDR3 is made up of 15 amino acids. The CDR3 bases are TGCGCCAGCAGTGATAAGCGTCTCAGTTTTGATACGCAGTATTTT. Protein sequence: CASSDKRLSFDTQYF.

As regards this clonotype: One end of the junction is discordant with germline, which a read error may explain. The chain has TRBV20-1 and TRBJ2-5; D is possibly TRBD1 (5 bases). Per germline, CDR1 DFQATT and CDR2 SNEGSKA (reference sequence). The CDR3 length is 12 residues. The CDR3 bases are TGCAGTGCGAGGACAAATCCGGAGACCCAGCACTTC. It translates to CSARTNPETQHF.

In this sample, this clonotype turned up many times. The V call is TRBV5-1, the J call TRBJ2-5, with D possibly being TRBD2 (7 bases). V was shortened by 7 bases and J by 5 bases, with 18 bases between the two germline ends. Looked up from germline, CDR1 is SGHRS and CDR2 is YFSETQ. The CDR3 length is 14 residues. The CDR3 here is CASVDTGGVETQYF. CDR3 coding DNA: TGCGCCAGCGTGGATACGGGGGGCGTCGAGACCCAGTACTTC.

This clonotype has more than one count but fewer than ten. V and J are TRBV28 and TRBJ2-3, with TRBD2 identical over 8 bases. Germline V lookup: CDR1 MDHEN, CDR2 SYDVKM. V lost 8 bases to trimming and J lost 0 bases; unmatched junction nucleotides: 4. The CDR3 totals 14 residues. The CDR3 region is CASRTGGSTDTQYF. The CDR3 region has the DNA TGTGCCAGCCGTACGGGAGGGAGCACAGATACGCAGTATTTT.

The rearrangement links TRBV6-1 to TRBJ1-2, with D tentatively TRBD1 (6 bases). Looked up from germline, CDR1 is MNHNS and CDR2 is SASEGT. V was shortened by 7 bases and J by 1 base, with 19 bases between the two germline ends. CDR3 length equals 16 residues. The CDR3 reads CASTPLGGRVNYGYTF. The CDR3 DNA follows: TGTGCCAGCACCCCCTTAGGGGGGAGAGTTAACTATGGCTACACCTTC.

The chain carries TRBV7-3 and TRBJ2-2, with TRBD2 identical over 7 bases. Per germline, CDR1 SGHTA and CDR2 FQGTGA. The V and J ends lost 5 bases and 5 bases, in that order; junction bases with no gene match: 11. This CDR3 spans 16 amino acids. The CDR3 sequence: CASSPLGGSGTGELFF. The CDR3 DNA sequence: TGTGCCAGCAGCCCCCTGGGCGGGAGTGGAACCGGGGAGCTGTTTTTT.

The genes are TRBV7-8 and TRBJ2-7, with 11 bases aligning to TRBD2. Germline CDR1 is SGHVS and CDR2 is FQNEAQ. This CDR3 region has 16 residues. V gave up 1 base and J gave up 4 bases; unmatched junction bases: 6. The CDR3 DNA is TGTGCCAGCAGCTTAGAGGCTAGCGGGGGGAGGTACGAGCAGTACTTC. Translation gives CASSLEASGGRYEQYF.

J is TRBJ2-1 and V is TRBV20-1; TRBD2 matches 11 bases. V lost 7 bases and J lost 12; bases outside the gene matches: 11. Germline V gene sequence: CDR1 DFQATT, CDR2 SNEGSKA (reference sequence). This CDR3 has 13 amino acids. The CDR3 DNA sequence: TGCAGTGAACGGGGACTAGCGGAACTGGGGCAGTTCTTC. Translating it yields CSERGLAELGQFF.

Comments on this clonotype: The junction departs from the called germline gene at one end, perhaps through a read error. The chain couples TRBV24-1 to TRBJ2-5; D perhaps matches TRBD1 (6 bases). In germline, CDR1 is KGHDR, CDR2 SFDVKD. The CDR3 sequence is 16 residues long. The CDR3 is CATSDPTGNHQETPYF. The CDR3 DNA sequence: TGTGCCACCAGTGACCCAACAGGGAATCACCAAGAGACCCCGTACTTC.

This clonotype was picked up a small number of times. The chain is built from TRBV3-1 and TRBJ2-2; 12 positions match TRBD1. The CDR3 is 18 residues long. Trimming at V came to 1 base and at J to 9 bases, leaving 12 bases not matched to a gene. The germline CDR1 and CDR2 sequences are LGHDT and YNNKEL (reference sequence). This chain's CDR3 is CASSQAAAGQGAGRELFF. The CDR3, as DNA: TGTGCCAGCAGCCAAGCGGCAGCGGGACAGGGGGCTGGAAGGGAGCTGTTTTTT.

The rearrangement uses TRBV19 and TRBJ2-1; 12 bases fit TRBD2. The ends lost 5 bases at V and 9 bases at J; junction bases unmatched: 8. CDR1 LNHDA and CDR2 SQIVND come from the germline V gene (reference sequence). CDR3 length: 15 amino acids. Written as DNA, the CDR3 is TGTGCCAGTAGTGCTAGCGGGAGGGCCGACGGTGAGCAGTTCTTC. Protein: CASSASGRADGEQFF. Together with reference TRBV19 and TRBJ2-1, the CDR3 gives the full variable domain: DGGITQSPKYLFRKEGQNVTLSCEQNLNHDAMYWYRQDPGQGLRLIYYSQIVNDFQKGDIAEGYSVSREKKESFPLTVTSAQKNPTAFYLCASSASGRADGEQFFGPGTRLTVL.

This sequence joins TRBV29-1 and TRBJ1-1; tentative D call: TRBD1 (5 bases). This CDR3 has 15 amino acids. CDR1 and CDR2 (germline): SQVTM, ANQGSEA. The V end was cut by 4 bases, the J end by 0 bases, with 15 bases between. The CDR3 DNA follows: TGCAGCGTTGGGATCCGTGGGGCCCTGAACACTGAAGCTTTCTTT. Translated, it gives CSVGIRGALNTEAFF.

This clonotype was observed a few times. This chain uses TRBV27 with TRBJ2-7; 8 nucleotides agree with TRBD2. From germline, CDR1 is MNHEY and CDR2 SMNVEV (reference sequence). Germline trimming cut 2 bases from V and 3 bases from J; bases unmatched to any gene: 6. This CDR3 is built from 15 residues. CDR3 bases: TGTGCCAGCAGTTTAACTAGCGGACGATTCTACGAGCAGTACTTC. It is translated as CASSLTSGRFYEQYF.

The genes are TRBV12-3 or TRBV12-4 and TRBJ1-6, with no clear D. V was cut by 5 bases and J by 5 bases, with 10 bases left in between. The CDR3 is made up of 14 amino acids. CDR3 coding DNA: TGTGCCAGCAGTCCGACACGGAATAATTCACCCCTCCACTTT. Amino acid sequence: CASSPTRNNSPLHF.

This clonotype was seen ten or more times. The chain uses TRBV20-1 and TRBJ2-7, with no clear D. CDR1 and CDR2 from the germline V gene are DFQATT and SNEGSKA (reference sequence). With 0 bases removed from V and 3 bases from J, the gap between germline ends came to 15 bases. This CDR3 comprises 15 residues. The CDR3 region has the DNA TGCAGTGCTAGAGATCATCAGGCAGACATCTACGAGCAGTACTTC. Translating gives CSARDHQADIYEQYF.

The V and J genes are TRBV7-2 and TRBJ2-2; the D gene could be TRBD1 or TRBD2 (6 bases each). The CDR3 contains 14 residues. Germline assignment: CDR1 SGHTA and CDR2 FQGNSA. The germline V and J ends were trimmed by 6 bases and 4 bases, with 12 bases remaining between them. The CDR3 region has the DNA TGTGCCAGCAGACAGTCGGGGGCCACCGGGGAGCTGTTTTTT. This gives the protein CASRQSGATGELFF.

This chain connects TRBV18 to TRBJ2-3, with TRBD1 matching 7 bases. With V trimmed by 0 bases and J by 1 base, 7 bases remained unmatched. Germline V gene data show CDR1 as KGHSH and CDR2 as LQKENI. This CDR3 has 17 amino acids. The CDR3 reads CASSPPQGGMGTDTQYF. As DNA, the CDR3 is TGTGCCAGCTCACCACCCCAAGGGGGCATGGGCACAGATACGCAGTATTTT. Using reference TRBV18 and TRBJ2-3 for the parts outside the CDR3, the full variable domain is NAGVMQNPRHLVRRRGQEARLRCSPMKGHSHVYWYRQLPEEGLKFMVYLQKENIIDESGMPKERFSAEFPKEGPSILRIQQVVRGDSAAYFCASSPPQGGMGTDTQYFGPGTRLTVL.

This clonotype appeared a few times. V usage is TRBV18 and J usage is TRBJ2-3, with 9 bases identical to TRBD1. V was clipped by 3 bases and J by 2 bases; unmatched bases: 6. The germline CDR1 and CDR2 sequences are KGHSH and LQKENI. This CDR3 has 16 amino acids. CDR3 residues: CASSPIDRGFTDTQYF. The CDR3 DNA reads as TGTGCCAGCTCACCCATCGACAGGGGGTTCACAGATACGCAGTATTTT.

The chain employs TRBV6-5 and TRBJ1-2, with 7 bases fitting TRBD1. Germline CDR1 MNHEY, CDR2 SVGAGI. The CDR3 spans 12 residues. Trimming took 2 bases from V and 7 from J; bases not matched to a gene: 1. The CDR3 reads CASSYAGGGYTF. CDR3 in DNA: TGTGCCAGCAGTTACGCAGGGGGTGGCTACACCTTC.

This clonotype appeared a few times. In DNA, the CDR3 is TGCAGTGCTAGAGCCGTGACAACGCAGCCCCAGCATTTT. This codes for CSARAVTTQPQHF. This chain connects TRBV20-1 to TRBJ1-5; D is undetermined. CDR1 is DFQATT, CDR2 SNEGSKA, per germline (reference sequence). The germline V and J ends were trimmed by 1 base and 7 bases, with 11 bases remaining between them. The CDR3 runs to 13 residues.

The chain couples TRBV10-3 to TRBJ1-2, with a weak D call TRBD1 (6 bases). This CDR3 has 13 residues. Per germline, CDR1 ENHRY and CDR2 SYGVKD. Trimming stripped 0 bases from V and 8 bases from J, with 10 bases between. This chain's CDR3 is CAISESTGLGYTF. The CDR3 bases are TGTGCCATCAGTGAGTCTACAGGGCTAGGCTACACCTTC.

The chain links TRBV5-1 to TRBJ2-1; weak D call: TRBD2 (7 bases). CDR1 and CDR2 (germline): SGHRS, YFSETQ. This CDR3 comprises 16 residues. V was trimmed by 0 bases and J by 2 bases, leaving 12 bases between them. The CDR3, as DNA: TGCGCCAGCAGCTTGGAAGGCGGGGGCACCTACAATGAGCAGTTCTTC. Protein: CASSLEGGGTYNEQFF.